Presented here are 15 T cell receptor beta chains from one specimen sequenced in a study of spatial heterogeneity in lung cancer. The time point: sample taken at primary tumor resection. TCRdb ran MiXCR on the 5' RACE reads and lists one entry per CDR3 protein. The data hold 2,000 to 2,500 distinct CDR3 sequences, with around 8.7% observed a single time. This material consisted of normal lung tissue next to the tumor, taken at surgery. Receptors were obtained from a female donor with early-stage non-small cell lung cancer.

This clonotype is judged medium-sized (0.01 to 0.1%). The genes are TRBV20-1 and TRBJ2-2; TRBD2 matches 11 bases. The germline gives CDR1 DFQATT, CDR2 SNEGSKA (reference sequence). Germline trimming cut 3 bases from V and 5 bases from J; bases unmatched to any gene: 2. CDR3 length: 14 residues. The chain's CDR3 is CSASASGGTGELFF. The CDR3 nucleotides read TGCAGTGCTAGTGCTAGCGGGGGGACCGGGGAGCTGTTTTTT.

Only a few counts were recorded for this clonotype. One end of the junction is discordant with germline, which a read error may explain. This chain links TRBV20-1 with TRBJ2-7; TRBD2 matches at 9 bases. Germline assignment: CDR1 DFQATT and CDR2 SNEGSKA (reference sequence). The CDR3 has 16 amino acids. CDR3 loop: CSARAAFSGRSIEQHF. CDR3 sequence (DNA): TGCAGTGCTAGAGCCGCCTTTAGCGGGAGATCCATTGAGCAGCACTTC.

There are a few counts of this clonotype. V and J are TRBV7-2 and TRBJ2-2; D gene unclear. Trimming shortened V by 4 bases and J by 4 bases, and 10 bases separated the two germline ends. The CDR3 has 14 residues. Germline V gene data show CDR1 as SGHTA and CDR2 as FQGNSA. CDR3 coding DNA: TGTGCCAGCAGCTCCTCCAGGCCCACCGGGGAGCTGTTTTTT. Encoded protein: CASSSSRPTGELFF.

This clonotype was observed at least ten times. The CDR3 nucleotides are TGTGCCAGCAGCGTAGCTACGGGGTCGGGTTCACCCCTCCACTTT. Translating gives CASSVATGSGSPLHF. The rearrangement links TRBV9 to TRBJ1-6; D remains unclear. The CDR3 runs 15 residues. Deletions cut 0 bases from V and 9 bases from J, with 13 bases between. The germline gives CDR1 SGDLS, CDR2 YYNGEE.

In its sample, this clonotype ranks as large (0.1 to 1%). This rearrangement joins TRBV5-1 to TRBJ2-3, with TRBD2 matching over 9 bases. The CDR3 is 17 residues long. V was pared by 4 bases and J by 4 bases, with 13 bases of the junction left unmatched. Germline V gene data show CDR1 as SGHRS and CDR2 as YFSETQ. In DNA form, the CDR3 reads TGCGCCAGCAGCCCGATCCCCGCGGGGGGGCCGCCAGATACGCAGTATTTT. Residues: CASSPIPAGGPPDTQYF.

This clonotype qualifies as medium-sized. The chain employs TRBV6-2 or TRBV6-3 and TRBJ2-3, with 14 bases aligning to TRBD2. Trimming at V came to 10 bases and at J to 0 bases, leaving 9 bases not matched to a gene. The CDR3 runs 17 residues. Germline V lookup: CDR1 MNHEY, CDR2 SVGEGT. This chain's CDR3 is CATAGLAGALSTDTQYF. CDR3 in DNA: TGTGCCACCGCGGGACTAGCGGGGGCACTTAGCACAGATACGCAGTATTTT.

Many counts were recorded for this clonotype. The V and J genes are TRBV29-1 and TRBJ2-1; D tentatively reads TRBD1 or TRBD2 (6 bases each). Germline V lookup: CDR1 SQVTM, CDR2 ANQGSEA. Trimming pared 3 bases from V and 8 bases from J, leaving 14 bases between. The CDR3 is 13 amino acids. The CDR3 is CSVDPGGRDEQFF. In DNA form, the CDR3 reads TGCAGCGTTGACCCCGGGGGCCGGGATGAGCAGTTCTTC.

Sample share makes this clonotype medium-sized. The rearrangement joins TRBV5-1 to TRBJ2-5; TRBD2 matches at 10 bases. CDR1 SGHRS and CDR2 YFSETQ come from the germline V gene. CDR3 length: 15 amino acids. Trimming at V came to 4 bases and at J to 5 bases, leaving 8 bases not matched to a gene. CDR3 protein: CASSRLGAGGETQYF. The CDR3 bases are TGCGCCAGCAGCCGCCTGGGAGCGGGAGGGGAGACCCAGTACTTC. Full variable domain (rest looked up from reference TRBV5-1 and TRBJ2-5): KAGVTQTPRYLIKTRGQQVTLSCSPISGHRSVSWYQQTPGQGLQFLFEYFSETQRNKGNFPGRFSGRQFSNSRSEMNVSTLELGDSALYLCASSRLGAGGETQYFGPGTRLLVL.

This clonotype is termed medium-sized. The gene calls are TRBV7-2 and TRBJ2-3; TRBD1 matches 12 bases. The V gene end was trimmed by 3 bases and the J gene end by 5 bases; junction bases not matched to a gene: 6. Germline-derived CDR1 and CDR2 are SGHTA and FQGNSA. This CDR3 comprises 16 residues. CDR3 amino acids: CASSLGQGAREDTQYF. CDR3 bases: TGTGCCAGCAGCTTGGGACAGGGGGCGCGAGAAGATACGCAGTATTTT.

This clonotype is judged medium-sized. The rearrangement links TRBV7-9 to TRBJ2-3, with 9 nucleotides matching TRBD2. Germline CDR1 and CDR2: SEHNR and FQNEAQ (reference sequence). Germline trimming cut 1 base from V and 1 base from J; bases unmatched to any gene: 0. CDR3 size: 15 residues. CDR3: CASSLGLAGTDTQYF. The CDR3 nucleotides read TGTGCCAGCAGCTTAGGACTAGCGGGCACAGATACGCAGTATTTT.

As DNA, the CDR3 is TGTGCCAGCAGCGGACTACGGGGGCAGCAGTACTTC. Residues: CASSGLRGQQYF. The chain is built from TRBV28 and TRBJ2-7; either TRBD1 or TRBD2 may supply D (6 bases each). V was shortened by 6 bases and J by 8 bases, with 14 bases between the two germline ends. The CDR3 is made up of 12 amino acids. Germline CDR1 and CDR2: MDHEN and SYDVKM.

This clonotype was recorded many times. The chain combines TRBV19 with TRBJ2-5, with D tentatively TRBD1 or TRBD2 (5 bases each). In germline, CDR1 is LNHDA, CDR2 SQIVND (reference sequence). The V end lost 1 base, the J end lost 4 bases, and 13 bases lay between the germline ends. This CDR3 is built from 15 residues. The CDR3 loop is CASSIGGGPRETQYF. The DNA of the CDR3 is TGTGCCAGTAGTATAGGTGGGGGACCCCGAGAGACCCAGTACTTC.

Sample share makes this clonotype large. V is TRBV11-2 and J is TRBJ2-5, with no clear D. In germline, CDR1 is SGHAT, CDR2 FQNNGV. V gave up 3 bases and J gave up 0 bases, with 11 bases separating them. The CDR3 loop spans 15 amino acids. The chain's CDR3 is CASSLGNRYQETQYF. The CDR3, as DNA: TGTGCCAGCAGCTTGGGGAATCGATACCAAGAGACCCAGTACTTC. The full variable domain, rest sourced from reference TRBV11-2 and TRBJ2-5, is EAGVAQSPRYKIIEKRQSVAFWCNPISGHATLYWYQQILGQGPKLLIQFQNNGVVDDSQLPKDRFSAERLKGVDSTLKIQPAKLEDSAVYLCASSLGNRYQETQYFGPGTRLLVL.

By share of the sample, this clonotype is medium-sized (0.01 to 0.1%). CDR3 DNA sequence: TGCAGCGTTGAAACTAGAAACTCCTACGAGCAGTACTTC. Residues: CSVETRNSYEQYF. The V gene is TRBV29-1, the J gene TRBJ2-7; perhaps TRBD2 as D (5 bases). Trimming cost V 2 bases and J 0 bases, with 8 bases left between them. Germline assignment: CDR1 SQVTM and CDR2 ANQGSEA. The CDR3 has 13 residues.

V usage is TRBV4-2 and J usage is TRBJ2-7, with 8 positions matching TRBD1. The CDR3 extends over 14 amino acids. V was pared by 4 bases and J by 2 bases, with 4 bases of the junction left unmatched. Germline values: CDR1 LGHNA, CDR2 YNFKEQ. The CDR3 DNA reads as TGTGCCAGCAGCCTCGGACAGGGTGCCTACGAGCAGTACTTC. Translating gives CASSLGQGAYEQYF.